This TCR beta chain stems from a study of OX40 agonist ivuxolimab in advanced cancers. Study-level background: Ivuxolimab, which is an agonistic anti-OX40 (CD134) antibody, was administered to the patients. Averaging roughly 60 years in age, with a range of 23 to 79, the cohort was approximately 83% male. Therapy given before enrollment (anti-PD-1, anti-PD-L1 or anti-CTLA-4) was allowed, and around 40% had some.

The assay was immunoSEQ multiplex PCR, and TCRdb's table has in-frame clones only and misses some. The data contain roughly 56,000 clones, over 65% of them singletons. Regarding this clone: Its antigen remains unknown.

Notes on the study in general: The authors did not determine the antigen specificity of the expanded peripheral T cells.

Germline V gene data show CDR1 as KGHSH and CDR2 as LQKENI. CDR3 length: 13 residues. This clonotype was obtained from an adult with an advanced solid tumor such as melanoma, head and neck, liver or kidney cancer. The rearrangement uses TRBV18 and TRBJ2-5, with D unclear. The J call could be wrong; TRBJ2-7 is a better fit for the DNA end. This material consisted of CD4+ or CD8+ T cells sorted from blood, taken in a trial of the OX40 agonist ivuxolimab. Here the CDR3 reads CASSSDMASEQYF. As DNA, the CDR3 is TGTGCCAGCTCATCCGACATGGCTAGCGAGCAGTACTTC.